The sample holds a few counts of the clone carrying this TCR beta chain. Its antigen is still unknown. The PCR employed 60 Vbeta primers together with 13 Jbeta primers. Here immunoSEQ multiplex PCR was the method, and the copy in TCRdb shows in-frame clones only, minus some. The sample has 90,000 or so clones; roughly 74% are singletons. These data originate in a study of cytomegalovirus exposure and HLA in healthy donors. Overall study results and limits: Reports indicate that TCR beta sequences accurately predicted the HLA-A and HLA-B alleles of most subjects. Across donors, presence/absence analyses took sequencing depth to be roughly uniform.

Material for sequencing was PBMCs. The source of this sequence is a young woman in good health and CMV-seropositive.

CDR3 DNA: TGTGCCATCAGTGTTTCGGGGGAGGGGGACGGGGCCAACGTCCTGACTTTC. Amino acid sequence: CAISVSGEGDGANVLTF. This chain uses TRBV10-3 with TRBJ2-6; tentatively, D is TRBD2 (7 bases). This CDR3 comprises 17 residues. Trimming removed 4 bases at V and 4 bases at J, with 17 bases between. Germline lookup yields CDR1 ENHRY and CDR2 SYGVKD.